This T cell receptor (beta chain) is drawn from a study of OX40 agonist ivuxolimab in advanced cancers. Study details: Of the participants, under 50% had some prior anti-PD-1, anti-PD-L1 or anti-CTLA-4 therapy, which was allowed.

Whole-study results and caveats: Relatively little clonal expansion, among the lowest observed, appeared in partial responders at 0.1-3.0 mg/kg.

V lost 1 base and J 8 bases, leaving 14 bases between the germline ends. CDR3 length: 15 residues. CDR1 and CDR2 (germline): MDHEN, SYDVKM. Profiled with immunoSEQ multiplex PCR; TCRdb holds only in-frame clones, not every one. The table records about 53,000 clones, around nine tenths of them present only once. Notes on this clone: No antigen is known for it.

The clonotype originates from an adult with an advanced solid tumor such as melanoma, head and neck, liver or kidney cancer. Sequenced here: CD4+ or CD8+ T cells sorted from blood, sampled in a trial of the OX40 agonist ivuxolimab. This chain connects TRBV28 to TRBJ1-4; D may be TRBD1 (6 bases). The CDR3 DNA reads as TGTGCCAGCAGTTTATCGGGCGCTCAGGGGGAAAAACTGTTTTTT. Translation: CASSLSGAQGEKLFF.